The 19 T cell receptor beta chains presented below share a single source sample, sequenced in a study of T-cell reconstitution after alpha-beta-depleted transplantation in children. Unique molecular identifiers were used to barcode this TCRbeta library. One entry per CDR3 protein, called by TCRdb with MiXCR from the PCR reads. This table has about 490,000 distinct CDR3 sequences, 8% to 11% appearing once. Source: PBMCs, taken before TCRalphabeta/CD19-depleted stem cell transplant. The receptors stem from a child aged 2-15 years with inherited bone marrow failure, due to receive a stem cell transplant.

In this sample, this clonotype turned up many times. V and J are TRBV27 and TRBJ2-5; D uncertain. This CDR3 region has 17 residues. V lost 6 bases and J 1 base, leaving 21 bases between the germline ends. Germline V CDR1 and CDR2: MNHEY, SMNVEV (reference sequence). The chain's CDR3 is CASSRRPVPPLQETQYF. In DNA, the CDR3 is TGTGCCAGCAGCCGAAGACCCGTTCCACCACTCCAAGAGACCCAGTACTTC.

Ten or more counts support this clonotype. The chain is built from TRBV20-1 and TRBJ2-1, with 14 bases lining up with TRBD2. Germline V lookup: CDR1 DFQATT, CDR2 SNEGSKA (reference sequence). This CDR3 comprises 20 residues. The V gene end was trimmed by 2 bases and the J gene end by 3 bases; junction bases not matched to a gene: 15. The CDR3 loop is CSARLPPGLAGEFSYNEQFF. Written as DNA, the CDR3 is TGCAGTGCTAGATTGCCTCCGGGACTAGCGGGAGAGTTTAGCTACAATGAGCAGTTCTTC.

This clonotype has just one count. A read error may explain this, as a much larger clone is one base away. The genes are TRBV19 and TRBJ2-1; 10 bases fit TRBD2. Germline V gene data show CDR1 as LNHDA and CDR2 as SQIVND (reference sequence). CDR3 length: 13 amino acids. The CDR3 reads CATLGLAVHDQFF. Here the CDR3 DNA reads TGTGCCACCCTAGGACTAGCGGTTCATGACCAGTTCTTC.

This clonotype was seen ten or more times. The chain uses TRBV9 and TRBJ1-2; weak D call: TRBD1 (6 bases). Per germline, CDR1 SGDLS and CDR2 YYNGEE. The CDR3 has 14 residues. The germline V and J ends were trimmed by 4 bases and 0 bases, with 10 bases remaining between them. Written as DNA, the CDR3 is TGTGCCAGCAGCCCGGACAGTTCTAACTATGGCTACACCTTC. The encoded protein is CASSPDSSNYGYTF.

This clonotype showed up many times. The chain combines TRBV27 with TRBJ1-2; 8 bases are shared with TRBD1. The CDR3 spans 13 residues. Germline lookup yields CDR1 MNHEY and CDR2 SMNVEV (reference sequence). J lost 6 bases, V lost 2 bases, and 2 bases had no gene match. CDR3 DNA: TGTGCCAGCAGTTTAGACAGGGGTAATGGCTACACCTTC. Its protein is CASSLDRGNGYTF.

This clonotype was counted many times. This rearrangement joins TRBV4-3 to TRBJ2-3; 10 bases line up with TRBD2. Germline V gene lookup returns CDR1 LGHNA and CDR2 YSLEER. The V and J ends lost 0 bases and 0 bases, in that order; junction bases with no gene match: 12. The CDR3 contains 20 residues. The CDR3 reads CASSQDYGLAGALSTDTQYF. CDR3 nucleotides: TGCGCCAGCAGCCAAGATTACGGGCTAGCGGGAGCGTTAAGCACAGATACGCAGTATTTT.

This clonotype was observed at least ten times. The V gene is TRBV12-3 or TRBV12-4, the J gene TRBJ2-1; TRBD2 matches 8 bases. The V gene end was trimmed by 2 bases and the J gene end by 6 bases; junction bases not matched to a gene: 9. The CDR3 sequence is 16 residues long. CDR3: CASSLSREGASNEQFF. DNA of the CDR3: TGTGCCAGCAGTTTATCCCGGGAGGGAGCGTCCAATGAGCAGTTCTTC.

This clonotype was seen ten or more times. The chain uses TRBV11-2 and TRBJ2-1; 14 bases map to TRBD2. V was clipped by 5 bases and J by 13 bases; unmatched bases: 4. This CDR3 comprises 13 residues. The germline gives CDR1 SGHAT, CDR2 FQNNGV. CDR3 amino acids: CASSPGLAGEQFF. CDR3 nucleotide sequence: TGTGCCAGCAGCCCGGGACTAGCGGGAGAACAGTTCTTC.

To note about this clonotype: This could be a read error, since a much larger clone is one nucleotide away. The CDR3 does not end in the conserved phenylalanine or tryptophan, so this is likely a read error. The rearrangement uses TRBV12-3 or TRBV12-4 and TRBJ2-3; tentatively, D is TRBD2 (7 bases). The CDR3 runs 14 residues. V was clipped by 4 bases and J by 7 bases, with 15 bases between them. CDR3 amino acids: CASSSWGGENTQYV. The CDR3 DNA sequence: TGTGCCAGCAGTTCCTGGGGGGGCGAGAATACGCAGTATGTT.

This clonotype was found a few times. The rearrangement uses TRBV3-1 and TRBJ2-5, with D possibly TRBD2 on 6 matching bases. Trimming cost V 0 bases and J 5 bases, with 22 bases left between them. The CDR3 covers 18 residues. The germline gives CDR1 LGHDT, CDR2 YNNKEL (reference sequence). The CDR3 loop is CASSQEVSWDFGVETQYF. CDR3 bases: TGTGCCAGCAGCCAAGAGGTCTCGTGGGACTTCGGGGTGGAGACCCAGTACTTC.

Only a few counts were recorded for this clonotype. The chain recombines TRBV5-6 with TRBJ2-3, with D possibly TRBD2 on 6 matching bases. V was trimmed by 4 bases and J by 2 bases, leaving 20 bases between them. The CDR3 length is 17 residues. CDR1 and CDR2 (germline): SGHDT, YYEEEE. CDR3 DNA: TGTGCCAGCAGCCGCGGGACCCCAAACACATACACAGATACGCAGTATTTT. Translating it yields CASSRGTPNTYTDTQYF.

This chain joins TRBV5-6 and TRBJ1-5, with D maybe TRBD1 (5 bases). V gave up 0 bases and J gave up 0 bases, with 13 bases separating them. The germline V gene encodes CDR1 SGHDT and CDR2 YYEEEE. CDR3 length: 17 amino acids. The CDR3 DNA sequence: TGTGCCAGCAGCTTGGGGGACGGCCGCTATAGCAATCAGCCCCAGCATTTT. Its protein product is CASSLGDGRYSNQPQHF.

This clonotype came up many times. The chain carries TRBV5-1 and TRBJ1-4; D remains ambiguous. Per germline, CDR1 SGHRS and CDR2 YFSETQ. The CDR3 spans 14 residues. Trimming cost V 0 bases and J 4 bases, with 7 bases left between them. This chain's CDR3 is CASSLDGINEKLFF. In DNA form, the CDR3 reads TGCGCCAGCAGCTTGGACGGAATTAATGAAAAACTGTTTTTT. The entire variable domain, with the rest obtained from reference TRBV5-1 and TRBJ1-4, is as follows: KAGVTQTPRYLIKTRGQQVTLSCSPISGHRSVSWYQQTPGQGLQFLFEYFSETQRNKGNFPGRFSGRQFSNSRSEMNVSTLELGDSALYLCASSLDGINEKLFFGSGTQLSVL.

This clonotype has at least ten counts. The chain is built from TRBV28 and TRBJ2-2; 9 nucleotides agree with TRBD1. Germline lookup yields CDR1 MDHEN and CDR2 SYDVKM. CDR3 size: 16 residues. Trimming took 5 bases from V and 5 from J; bases not matched to a gene: 9. For the CDR3, the DNA is TGTGCCAGCAGTCCCTGGACAGGGGTTGGGACCGGGGAGCTGTTTTTT. Translation: CASSPWTGVGTGELFF. Based on the CDR3 plus reference TRBV28 and TRBJ2-2, the full variable domain is DVKVTQSSRYLVKRTGEKVFLECVQDMDHENMFWYRQDPGLGLRLIYFSYDVKMKEKGDIPEGYSVSREKKERFSLILESASTNQTSMYLCASSPWTGVGTGELFFGEGSRLTVL.

This clonotype was detected many times. The chain is built from TRBV7-9 and TRBJ1-4; D remains unclear. V lost 5 bases to trimming and J lost 2 bases, with 12 bases between them. Germline V gives CDR1 SEHNR, CDR2 FQNEAQ (reference sequence). The CDR3 is made up of 15 amino acids. The CDR3 coding sequence is TGTGCCAGCAGCCAAGCCCAGGCGACTAATGAAAAACTGTTTTTT. Its protein product is CASSQAQATNEKLFF.

This clonotype was observed many times. V usage is TRBV10-2 and J usage is TRBJ2-3; TRBD2 matches at 8 bases. This CDR3 is built from 14 residues. V shed 4 bases, J shed 3 bases, and the junction held 3 bases outside the gene matches. In germline, CDR1 is WSHSY, CDR2 SAAADI. The CDR3: CASSASSGTDTQYF. CDR3 coding DNA: TGCGCCAGCAGTGCGTCTAGCGGGACAGATACGCAGTATTTT.

In this sample, this clonotype turned up many times. This rearrangement joins TRBV28 to TRBJ2-5; the D gene is possibly TRBD1 (5 bases). CDR3 length equals 14 residues. Germline assignment: CDR1 MDHEN and CDR2 SYDVKM. V was pared by 1 base and J by 4 bases, with 10 bases between. This CDR3 reads CASSLLEGVETQYF. CDR3 DNA: TGTGCCAGCAGTTTATTGGAAGGGGTAGAGACCCAGTACTTC.

This clonotype was counted at least ten times. This chain links TRBV3-1 with TRBJ2-7, with 9 bases that match TRBD1. From germline, CDR1 is LGHDT and CDR2 YNNKEL (reference sequence). The CDR3 is 14 amino acids. After removal of 4 bases from V and 5 bases from J, the junction contained 6 bases not matched to a gene. The CDR3 here is CASSPGQGKDEQYF. The CDR3 region has the DNA TGTGCCAGCAGCCCCGGACAGGGGAAGGACGAGCAGTACTTC.

Ten or more counts support this clonotype. The V and J genes are TRBV27 and TRBJ2-7, with 8 bases aligning to TRBD2. The CDR3 contains 15 residues. Germline V gene sequence: CDR1 MNHEY, CDR2 SMNVEV (reference sequence). Trimming removed 2 bases from V and 3 bases from J; junction bases left unmatched: 6. The CDR3 coding sequence is TGTGCCAGCAGTTTAATGGTAGCGGGAAGCTACGAGCAGTACTTC. Protein sequence: CASSLMVAGSYEQYF.